This TCR beta chain derives from a study of blood T cell repertoires in COVID-19 (dated by TCRdb to 2020 to 2022). Study-level background: Samples from collaborators originated in the United States, Italy and Spain and spanned both the acute and convalescent phases of COVID-19. The prospective study material was composed of cDNA or gDNA derived from T cells, B-cell-depleted T cells, or PBMCs. The dataset comprised deeply sampled blood TCRbeta repertoires from subjects exposed to, actively infected with, or recovered from COVID-19. The repertoires were released in a freely available public database intended as a resource for research on the immune response to SARS-CoV-2. Samples came from the ongoing ImmuneRACE study (first 160 participants) plus 1,254 subjects from 6 global collaborators. Nearly every sample came with metadata listing a de-identified subject ID, COVID-19 status, age in years and sex. Where available, HLA class I and class II types were taken from metadata supplied by the sample provider and were not determined by assay-based typing.

Each collaborating institution followed its own protocols to collect whole blood in K2EDTA tubes. Collaborator samples were shipped for TCRbeta analysis as frozen whole blood, isolated PBMCs, or DNA extracted from either sample type. What the study reported, not specific to this receptor: Clinical and demographic metadata were provided uncurated, with the amount varying by source and participant.

Per the germline V gene, SNHLY is the CDR1 and FYNNEI is the CDR2. The CDR3 starts with the cysteine, ends with the phenylalanine, and has 14 residues. Only the CDR3 DNA is retained, 42 bases long and in frame from the first base. V is cut by 11 bases and J by 2 bases, and the space between the germline ends is 13 bases. Points on this clone: There is no known antigen for this receptor. No base-level quality is on record; no much larger clone is a single base apart.

The immunoSEQ Assay, a bias-controlled multiplex PCR, was used to amplify TCRbeta CDR3 regions from genomic DNA. As for the original processing: The number of nucleated cells in each sample was estimated from the amplification of reference gene primers within the assay. To quantify the absolute abundance of each unique TCRbeta CDR3 rearrangement, sequence reads were collapsed and filtered. Productive Simpson clonality was computed per sample as the square root of Simpson's diversity index over productive rearrangements. In its TCRdb copy, this immuneACCESS table keeps in-frame sequences only and misses some clones. Where compared with another copy, unresolved V genes explain less than half of these, and the others have no known cause. V and J calls plus clone size are reproduced from that table; the DNA served to infer D and trimming. The sample table records over 85,000 clones; around 83% of these occur just once. The top ten clonotypes cover more than 2% of the sample.

The TCR originated in a woman between 65 and 79 years old with acute or convalescent COVID-19. The sample comprised peripheral blood. The chain joins TRBV2 to TRBJ2-6; matching of 6 bases hints at TRBD1 as the D gene. CDR3 region: CAGRTAPGANVLTF. The DNA sequence is as follows: TGTGCCGGACGGACAGCGCCTGGGGCCAACGTCCTGACTTTC. Extended through the reference TRBV2 and TRBJ2-6 proteins, this CDR3 yields the full variable domain: EPEVTQTPSHQVTQMGQEVILRCVPISNHLYFYWYRQILGQKVEFLVSFYNNEISEKSEIFDDQFSVERPDGSNFTLKIRSTKLEDSAMYFCAGRTAPGANVLTFGAGSRLTVL.